A single TCR beta chain is shown here with its context. No antigen is known for it. A read error is possible here, since a much larger clone lies one base away. The conserved closing phenylalanine or tryptophan is absent in this CDR3, likely reflecting a read error. The time point here: persistent/refractory GD, antithyroid drugs over 5 years with positive TRAb. PBMC RNA was the source of the TCR library. The authors drew patients from an endocrinology department in Xi'an, China. Both iRepertoire HTBI primers and Arm-PCR of CDR3 regions were used to build the TCR beta libraries. A single record per CDR3 protein comes from TCRdb applying MiXCR to the multiplex PCR reads. There are approximately 400,000 distinct CDR3 sequences in the sample; around 23% occur only once, and roughly a quarter lies in the top ten. The sample is drawn from a study of regulatory T cells in long-lasting Graves disease. In the study overall: To qualify as persistent, Graves' disease required over 5 years of antithyroid drugs with positive TSH receptor antibodies. Whole-study results and caveats: Persistent Graves' patients showed reduced TCR diversity versus newly diagnosed patients. Results may be inaccurate due to the small sample size.

The CDR3 runs to 15 residues. V lost 1 base and J 0 bases, leaving 7 bases between the germline ends. The source material was peripheral blood mononuclear cells (PBMCs), sampled when the disease was refractory, from a patient treated with antithyroid drugs. The gene calls are TRBV12-3 or TRBV12-4 and TRBJ1-5, with D unresolved. This receptor was identified in a woman aged 40 to 50 with Graves disease. The DNA for the CDR3 is TGTGCCAGCAGTTTAGGGCGGTATAGCAATCAGCCCCAGCATCTT. Protein product: CASSLGRYSNQPQHL.